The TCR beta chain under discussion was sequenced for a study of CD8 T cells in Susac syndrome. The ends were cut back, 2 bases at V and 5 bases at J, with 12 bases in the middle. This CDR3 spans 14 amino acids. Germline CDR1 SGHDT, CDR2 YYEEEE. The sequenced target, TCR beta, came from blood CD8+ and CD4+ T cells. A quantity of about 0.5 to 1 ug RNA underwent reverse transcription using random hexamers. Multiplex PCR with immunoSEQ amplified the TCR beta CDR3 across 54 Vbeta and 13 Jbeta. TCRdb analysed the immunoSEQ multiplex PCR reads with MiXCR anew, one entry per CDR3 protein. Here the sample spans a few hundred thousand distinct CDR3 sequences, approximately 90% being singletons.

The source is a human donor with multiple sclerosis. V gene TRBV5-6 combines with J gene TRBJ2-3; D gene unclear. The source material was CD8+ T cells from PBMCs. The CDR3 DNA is TGTGCCAGCAGCTTTGCCCCAATTCAAGATACGCAGTATTTT. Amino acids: CASSFAPIQDTQYF.